This T cell receptor beta chain was captured in a study of identical twins. Study-wide points: Out-of-frame alpha sequences that twins shared showed excess low generation probability. Zero-insertion analyses were open to partial confounding by invariant MAIT and iNKT cells. Cord blood beta clonotypes present at high abundance carried fewer insertions; no such pattern appeared in memory repertoires.

Worth noting for this clonotype: The antigen remains undetermined.

The V and J ends lost 4 bases and 4 bases respectively, with 8 bases between them. The germline V gene encodes CDR1 DFQATT and CDR2 SNEGSKA (reference sequence). This CDR3 region has 12 residues. A universal primer site came from template switching; cDNA carried unique molecular identifiers. A single record per CDR3 protein comes from TCRdb applying MiXCR to the 5' RACE reads. The sample includes some 1,600,000 distinct CDR3 sequences, about 32% of them seen just once. The chain combines TRBV20-1 with TRBJ2-1, with D tentatively TRBD2 (5 bases). Material: cord blood. The TCR originated in a newborn girl in good health. The CDR3 DNA is TGCAGTGCTAAGCGGACTTACAATGAGCAGTTCTTC. Translated: CSAKRTYNEQFF.